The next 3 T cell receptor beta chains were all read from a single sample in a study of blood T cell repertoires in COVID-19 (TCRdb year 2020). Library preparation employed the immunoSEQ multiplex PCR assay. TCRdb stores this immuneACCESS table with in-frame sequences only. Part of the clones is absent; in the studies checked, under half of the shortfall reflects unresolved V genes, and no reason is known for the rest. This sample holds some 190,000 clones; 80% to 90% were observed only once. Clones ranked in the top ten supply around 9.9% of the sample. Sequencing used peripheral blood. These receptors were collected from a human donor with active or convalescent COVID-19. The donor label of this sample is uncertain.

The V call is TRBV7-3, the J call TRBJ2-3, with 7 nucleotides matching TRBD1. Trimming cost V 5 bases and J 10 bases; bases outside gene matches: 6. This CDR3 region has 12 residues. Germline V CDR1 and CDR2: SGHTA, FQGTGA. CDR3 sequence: CASSPGGGAQYF. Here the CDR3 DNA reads TGTGCCAGCAGCCCAGGGGGTGGGGCGCAGTATTTT. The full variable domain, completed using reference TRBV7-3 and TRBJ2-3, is GAGVSQTPSNKVTEKGKYVELRCDPISGHTALYWYRQSLGQGPEFLIYFQGTGAADDSGLPNDRFFAVRPEGSVSTLKIQRTERGDSAVYLCASSPGGGAQYFGPGTRLTVL.

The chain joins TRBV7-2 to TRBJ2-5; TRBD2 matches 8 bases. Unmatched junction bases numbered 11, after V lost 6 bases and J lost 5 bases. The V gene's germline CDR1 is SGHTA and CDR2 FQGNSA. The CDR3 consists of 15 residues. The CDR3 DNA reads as TGTGCCAGCAGTCCAGCGGGGGTGCCGTGGGAGACCCAGTACTTC. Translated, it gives CASSPAGVPWETQYF.

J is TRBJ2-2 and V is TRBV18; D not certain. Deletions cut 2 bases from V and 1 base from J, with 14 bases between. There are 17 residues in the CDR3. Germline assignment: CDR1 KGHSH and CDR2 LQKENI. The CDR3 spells CASSPSRRLMNTGELFF. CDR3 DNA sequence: TGTGCCAGCTCACCATCAAGGCGGCTAATGAACACCGGGGAGCTGTTTTTT.